The 3 T cell receptor beta chains given below trace back to one sample, sequenced in a study of OX40 agonist ivuxolimab in advanced cancers. Produced via immunoSEQ multiplex PCR; TCRdb's table is partial and in-frame only. The sample records around 92,000 clones, approximately 93% being singletons. The sequences come from CD4+ or CD8+ T cells sorted from blood, collected in a trial of the OX40 agonist ivuxolimab. The receptors were sampled from an adult with an advanced solid tumor such as melanoma, head and neck, liver or kidney cancer.

This clone was seen once. This chain connects TRBV19 to TRBJ2-3; tentative D call: TRBD1 (6 bases). Trimming stripped 6 bases from V and 8 bases from J, with 12 bases between. CDR1 LNHDA and CDR2 SQIVND come from the germline V gene (reference sequence). This CDR3 is built from 12 residues. CDR3 bases: TGTGCCAGTAGCCAGGGGTCGAGTACGCAGTATTTT. Translation: CASSQGSSTQYF.

The J gene is TRBJ2-5, the V gene TRBV11-2; D is perhaps TRBD2 (5 bases). There are 14 residues in the CDR3. Looked up from germline, CDR1 is SGHAT and CDR2 is FQNNGV. Trimming cost V 5 bases and J 5 bases, with 15 bases left between them. The CDR3 reads CASSPGLKGETQYF. CDR3 sequence (DNA): TGTGCCAGCAGCCCCGGACTGAAAGGGGAGACCCAGTACTTC.

The chain links TRBV6-1 to TRBJ2-7, with D possibly TRBD1 on 6 matching bases. The CDR3 covers 14 residues. With 3 bases removed from V and 5 bases from J, the gap between germline ends came to 14 bases. Germline V gene sequence: CDR1 MNHNS, CDR2 SASEGT. CDR3 residues: CASSERGHPDEQYF. In DNA, the CDR3 is TGTGCCAGCAGTGAGAGGGGACATCCGGACGAGCAGTACTTC.